The following is a TCR beta chain sequence with its context. No cognate antigen has been identified for it. No per-base quality is available; no much larger clone lies one base away. CDR1 and CDR2 are drawn from the germline V gene (reference sequence): SGHKS, YYEKEE. V is cut back by 5 bases and J by 6 bases, with 8 bases in the junction unmatched. The CDR3 has 14 amino acids, counting the end cysteine and phenylalanine. Only CDR3 DNA remains: 42 bases, in frame from the first base. The entry originates in a study of blood T cell repertoires in COVID-19 (dated by TCRdb to 2019 to 2021). Regarding the research as a whole: The collaborator samples originated in the United States, Italy and Spain and spanned the acute and convalescent phases of COVID-19. The material from the prospective study consisted of cDNA or gDNA derived from T cells, B-cell-depleted T cells, or PBMCs. Deeply sampled blood TCRbeta repertoires from subjects exposed to, actively infected with, or recovered from COVID-19 were included in the dataset. The repertoires were released in a freely available public database meant as a resource for research on the immune response to SARS-CoV-2. The samples were drawn from the first 160 participants of the ongoing ImmuneRACE study and from 1,200 or so subjects provided by 6 global collaborators. Nearly every sample came with metadata listing a de-identified subject ID, COVID-19 status, age in years and sex. Where HLA class I and class II types were available, the types were taken from metadata supplied by the sample provider, not from assay-based typing. Summary of the overall study and its limitations: The quantity of clinical and demographic metadata differed by source and by participant and was supplied without curation.

Whole blood was collected in K2EDTA tubes by collaborating institutions according to the institutions' own protocols. For TCRbeta analysis, collaborator samples were shipped as frozen whole blood, as isolated PBMCs, or as DNA extracted from either sample type. The immunoSEQ Assay, a bias-controlled multiplex PCR, was used to amplify TCRbeta CDR3 regions from genomic DNA. As for the authors' bioinformatics: The number of nucleated cells in each sample was estimated from the amplification of reference gene primers within the assay. To quantify the absolute abundance of each unique TCRbeta CDR3 rearrangement, sequence reads were collapsed and filtered. For each sample, productive Simpson clonality was calculated as the square root of Simpson's diversity index across productive rearrangements. TCRdb took over this immuneACCESS table, retaining in-frame rearrangements with V and J assigned. Such tables are incomplete; in checked studies, under half of the missing clones stem from an unresolved V gene, and the remainder is unexplained. V and J calls and clone size follow that table, whereas D and trimming were derived from the DNA. The table for this sample lists 32,000 or so clones; about 90% of them were counted only once. The top ten clonotypes cover 1.5% to 2.5% of the sample.

The rearrangement combines TRBV5-5 with TRBJ2-7, with 10 bases in between that match TRBD1. The sequence came from a man aged 45-60 years with active or convalescent COVID-19. The sequenced sample consisted of peripheral blood. The DNA sequence follows: TGTGCCAGCAGTTATAGCGGGACAGGGGTCGAGCAGTACTTC. Translated, it reads CASSYSGTGVEQYF.